The 14 T cell receptor beta chains below come from one sample, sequenced in a study of blood T cell repertoires in COVID-19. TCRdb's table, derived via immunoSEQ multiplex PCR, lists solely in-frame clones and lacks some. The sample records approximately 210,000 clones, around 90% being singletons. Sequencing input: peripheral blood. The receptor source for this set is a human donor in a cohort sampled during active COVID-19.

The chain combines TRBV2 with TRBJ2-5; 7 bases are shared with TRBD1. The V gene end was trimmed by 6 bases and the J gene end by 5 bases; junction bases not matched to a gene: 9. The CDR3 spans 14 residues. The germline V gene has CDR1 SNHLY and CDR2 FYNNEI. This CDR3 is CASRTGDPWETQYF. CDR3 coding DNA: TGTGCCAGCAGAACAGGGGACCCCTGGGAGACCCAGTACTTC.

This chain uses TRBV19 with TRBJ1-5, with D perhaps matching TRBD1 (6 bases). This CDR3 region has 15 residues. V was trimmed by 5 bases and J by 3 bases, leaving 14 bases between them. From germline, CDR1 is LNHDA and CDR2 SQIVND (reference sequence). In DNA, the CDR3 is TGTGCCAGTAGTTTCACAGGGATATCCAATCAGCCCCAGCATTTT. This codes for CASSFTGISNQPQHF.

The chain uses TRBV7-9 and TRBJ1-2; weak D call: TRBD1 (6 bases). This CDR3 is 15 amino acids long. Germline V gene sequence: CDR1 SEHNR, CDR2 FQNEAQ (reference sequence). The V gene lost 4 bases and the J gene lost 3 bases, with 15 bases spanning the gap. For the CDR3, the DNA is TGTGCCAGCAGCTCCCCCCAAGGACAGTACTATGGCTACACCTTC. Protein product: CASSSPQGQYYGYTF.

The chain has TRBV30 and TRBJ1-6; D not certain. The V gene lost 0 bases and the J gene lost 7 bases, with 10 bases spanning the gap. Germline CDR1 and CDR2: GTSNPN and SVGIG (reference sequence). This CDR3 is 14 amino acids long. DNA of the CDR3: TGTGCCTGGAGTGTAGAGAGGAAGAATTCACCCCTCCACTTT. It translates to CAWSVERKNSPLHF.

The chain employs TRBV19 and TRBJ2-7; D possibly corresponds to TRBD1 (6 bases). This CDR3 region has 15 residues. Germline V gene lookup returns CDR1 LNHDA and CDR2 SQIVND (reference sequence). The germline V and J ends were trimmed by 5 bases and 3 bases, with 17 bases remaining between them. The CDR3 protein is CASSSVGQPDYEQYF. The CDR3 coding sequence is TGTGCCAGTAGTTCAGTGGGACAACCAGACTACGAGCAGTACTTC.

V gene TRBV25-1 combines with J gene TRBJ2-1; 7 nucleotides match TRBD1. The CDR3 is made up of 13 amino acids. Per germline, CDR1 MGHDK and CDR2 SYGVNS. CDR3 bases: TGTGGCTCCCGGGACAGAATTCTCAATGAGCAGTTCTTC. Protein: CGSRDRILNEQFF.

This clone was observed a single time. The chain employs TRBV13 and TRBJ1-2, with D possibly TRBD1 on 6 matching bases. The germline V gene encodes CDR1 PRHDT and CDR2 FYEKMQ (reference sequence). This CDR3 has 15 residues. Trimming shortened V by 4 bases and J by 6 bases, and 18 bases separated the two germline ends. The CDR3 nucleotides read TGTGCCAGCAGCTCGAAATTTACAGGGTTCCATGGCTACACCTTC. Protein sequence: CASSSKFTGFHGYTF.

This sequence joins TRBV30 and TRBJ1-6; 7 bases match TRBD1. J gave up 6 bases and V 3 bases, and 8 bases lay outside the gene matches. CDR1 and CDR2 from the germline V gene are GTSNPN and SVGIG (reference sequence). The CDR3 is 15 residues long. CDR3 protein: CAWREQGYGNSPLHF. DNA of the CDR3: TGTGCCTGGAGGGAACAGGGGTATGGTAATTCACCCCTCCACTTT.

This chain uses TRBV7-9 with TRBJ2-7; TRBD1 agrees at 9 bases. The CDR3 extends over 15 amino acids. V gave up 5 bases and J gave up 0 bases; unmatched junction bases: 5. CDR1 and CDR2 (germline): SEHNR, FQNEAQ (reference sequence). CDR3 DNA: TGTGCCAGCAGCCTTGGGACAGGGCCCTCCTACGAGCAGTACTTC. Its translation: CASSLGTGPSYEQYF.

The V and J genes are TRBV2 and TRBJ2-5; weak D call: TRBD1 (6 bases). Trimming took off 7 bases at V and 7 bases at J, with 10 bases between the two ends. The CDR3 contains 11 residues. Germline loops: CDR1 SNHLY, CDR2 FYNNEI. The CDR3 DNA reads TGTGCCAGCACCGACAGGAGGACCCAGTACTTC. This sequence encodes CASTDRRTQYF.

The V gene is TRBV29-1, the J gene TRBJ2-7; 7 positions agree with TRBD1. The CDR3 has 11 residues. The germline V gene encodes CDR1 SQVTM and CDR2 ANQGSEA. With V trimmed by 8 bases and J by 6 bases, 7 bases remained unmatched. The CDR3 sequence is CSFTTGVEQYF. As DNA, the CDR3 is TGCAGCTTCACTACAGGGGTCGAGCAGTACTTC.

The V gene is TRBV19, the J gene TRBJ1-6; D is unresolved. The germline gives CDR1 LNHDA, CDR2 SQIVND (reference sequence). The CDR3 is 15 amino acids. Trimming shortened V by 5 bases and J by 8 bases, and 16 bases separated the two germline ends. The DNA of the CDR3 is TGTGCCAGTAGTCCCGGGAGAGGGATCGATTCACCCCTCCACTTT. This codes for CASSPGRGIDSPLHF. Full variable domain (missing parts from reference TRBV19 and TRBJ1-6): DGGITQSPKYLFRKEGQNVTLSCEQNLNHDAMYWYRQDPGQGLRLIYYSQIVNDFQKGDIAEGYSVSREKKESFPLTVTSAQKNPTAFYLCASSPGRGIDSPLHFGNGTRLTVT.

The chain is built from TRBV4-3 and TRBJ1-5; no clear D. This CDR3 has 15 residues. Germline lookup yields CDR1 LGHNA and CDR2 YSLEER. V gave up 0 bases and J gave up 9 bases, with 15 bases separating them. This CDR3 reads CASSQDAGNLLPQHF. DNA of the CDR3: TGCGCCAGCAGCCAAGATGCGGGTAACCTATTGCCCCAGCATTTT.

The rearrangement joins TRBV7-9 to TRBJ2-5; 9 bases match TRBD1. CDR3 size: 15 residues. The junction had 12 bases not matched to a gene; V was cut back by 9 bases and J by 4 bases. Germline CDR1 reads SEHNR; CDR2 reads FQNEAQ (reference sequence). CDR3 sequence reads: CASQSGTGHRETQYF. CDR3 sequence (DNA): TGTGCCAGTCAATCCGGGACAGGGCATAGAGAGACCCAGTACTTC.